This is a list of T cell receptor beta chains from one sample in a study of blood T cell repertoires in COVID-19. Profiled with immunoSEQ multiplex PCR; TCRdb holds only in-frame clones, not every one. The profile shows 35,000 to 45,000 clones, roughly nine tenths of them singletons. Material: peripheral blood. The receptors shown here come from a man in his fifties or sixties with COVID-19, enrolled during active disease. Both conserved end residues are part of each CDR3. The D gene is left open where the match is weak. Size is stated for part of the rows, as once, few or many counts, or as a class when the clone is expanded.

TRBV6-2/TRBV6-3	TRBJ1-5	NA	NA	TGTGCCAGCAGTTACGCTAAGACGCGGAATCAGCCCCAGCATTTT	CASSYAKTRNQPQHF
TRBV30	TRBJ2-3	NA	TRBD2	TGTGCCTGGAGGACTAGCGGGAGAGGCACAGATACGCAGTATTTT	CAWRTSGRGTDTQYF
TRBV6-6	TRBJ2-7	NA	NA	TGTGCCAGCAGTTACTCCCTGCAACAATCCTACGAGCAGTACTTC	CASSYSLQQSYEQYF
TRBV4-1	TRBJ1-5	NA	NA	TGCGCCAGCAGCCGGGGCGGACAGAGCAATCAGCCCCAGCATTTT	CASSRGGQSNQPQHF
TRBV24-1	TRBJ1-2	NA	NA	TGTGCCACCAGCTCAGGGGAGTACGATGGCTACACCTTC	CATSSGEYDGYTF
TRBV29-1	TRBJ1-2	NA	NA	TGCAGCGGGACAGATAACTATGGCTACACCTTC	CSGTDNYGYTF
TRBV6-5	TRBJ2-2	once	NA	TGTGCCAGCAGCCCGGCGGGATCAAACACCGGGGAGCTGTTTTTT	CASSPAGSNTGELFF
TRBV11-2	TRBJ1-2	NA	NA	TGTGCCAGCAGCTTAGGGTACGGCTATGGCTACACCTTC	CASSLGYGYGYTF
TRBV24-1	TRBJ1-6	NA	NA	TGTGCCGCGAACTCCCCAGGGGATCCGCTCGGTTCACCCCTCCACTTT	CAANSPGDPLGSPLHF
TRBV9	TRBJ2-5	once	TRBD1	TGTGCCAGCAGCCAAAATCGAGGGGGGACAGGGCAAGAGACCCAGTACTTC	CASSQNRGGTGQETQYF
TRBV7-6	TRBJ2-7	NA	NA	TGTGCCAGCAGCTTAATTTCGGCGGGAAGAAGCTACGAGCAGTACTTC	CASSLISAGRSYEQYF
TRBV4-3	TRBJ2-7	NA	NA	TGCGCCAGCAGCCAAGATCGGGGGACCTACGAGCAGTACTTC	CASSQDRGTYEQYF
TRBV24-1	TRBJ2-1	NA	NA	TGTGCCACCAGTGATTGGTCAGGGGCCTACAATGAGCAGTTCTTC	CATSDWSGAYNEQFF
TRBV30	TRBJ1-6	NA	TRBD1	TGTGCCTGGAGCCTCCGGGACAGGCGGAATTCACCCCTCCACTTT	CAWSLRDRRNSPLHF
TRBV7-2	TRBJ2-1	NA	NA	TGTGCCAGCAGCTTAGAGGTTGCTAGCGAACTGCAGTTCTTC	CASSLEVASELQFF
TRBV7-9	TRBJ2-1	NA	TRBD2	TGTGCCAGCAGCGATCAACTAGCGGGAGGCCAGATTGAGCAGTTCTTC	CASSDQLAGGQIEQFF
TRBV7-6	TRBJ2-1	once	NA	TGTGCCAGCAGCTTAGTAGGAGGAAGCTCCTACAATGAGCAGTTCTTC	CASSLVGGSSYNEQFF
TRBV5-1	TRBJ2-7	NA	TRBD2	TGCGCCAGCAGCTTGGGCTCACTCGGACTAGCGGGAGGCTACGAGCAGTACTTC	CASSLGSLGLAGGYEQYF
TRBV4-1	TRBJ1-3	few	NA	TGCGCCAGCAGCCAAGATTACTACAGGGTGTCTGGAAACACCATATATTTT	CASSQDYYRVSGNTIYF
TRBV5-6	TRBJ2-7	NA	NA	TGTGCCAGCAGCATCACAGGTTACGAGCAGTACTTC	CASSITGYEQYF
TRBV4-2	TRBJ2-5	NA	NA	TGTGCCAGCAGCCAAGATCAGGGCACCCAAGAGACCCAGTACTTC	CASSQDQGTQETQYF
TRBV3-1/TRBV3-2	TRBJ1-4	NA	NA	TGTGCCAGCAGCCAAGTTCGTCAGGGAACTAATGAAAAACTGTTTTTT	CASSQVRQGTNEKLFF
TRBV4-2	TRBJ2-3	NA	TRBD2	TGTGCCAGCAGCCAAGGCGGGAGAGGCCCAGATACGCAGTATTTT	CASSQGGRGPDTQYF
TRBV13	TRBJ2-1	NA	TRBD2	TGTGCCAGCAGCCACACTAGCGGGATTTCTCGGAACAATGAGCAGTTCTTC	CASSHTSGISRNNEQFF
TRBV4-1	TRBJ2-1	NA	TRBD2	TGCGCCAGCAGCCTGGTATCCAGCGGGAGCTACAATGAGCAGTTCTTC	CASSLVSSGSYNEQFF
TRBV18	TRBJ2-1	NA	TRBD2	TGTGCCAGCTCACCCCGACTAGCGGGAGAGGATGAGCAGTTCTTC	CASSPRLAGEDEQFF
TRBV5-1	TRBJ1-5	NA	NA	TGCGCCAGCAGCTTGGGCACATTTAGCAATCAGCCCCAGCATTTT	CASSLGTFSNQPQHF
TRBV28	TRBJ2-7	once	TRBD2	TGTGCCAGCAGTAACCCAGGGGCTAGCGGGAGGGCCTGGTACTTC	CASSNPGASGRAWYF
TRBV5-4	TRBJ1-5	NA	TRBD1	TGTGCCAGCAGCTCCGGCGGAGGGGGCGGCAATCAGCCCCAGCATTTT	CASSSGGGGGNQPQHF
TRBV2	TRBJ1-1	NA	NA	TGTGCCAGCAGCCGGTCACAGGCTCGCACTGAAGCTTTCTTT	CASSRSQARTEAFF
TRBV28	TRBJ2-5	NA	NA	TGTGCCAGCAGTTTATTAGTTGGAGATCAAGAGACCCAGTACTTC	CASSLLVGDQETQYF
TRBV2	TRBJ2-2	NA	NA	TGTGCCAGCAGTTTGGCAGGGGTGATCGGGGAGCTGTTTTTT	CASSLAGVIGELFF
TRBV24-1	TRBJ2-1	NA	TRBD2	TGTGCCACCAGTACCGGAGCGGGGGGATCCTACAATGAGCAGTTCTTC	CATSTGAGGSYNEQFF
TRBV2	TRBJ2-1	NA	NA	TGTGCCAGCAGGCAAACGTCGACTAGCAATGAGCAGTTCTTC	CASRQTSTSNEQFF
TRBV19	TRBJ1-2	NA	NA	TGTGCCAGTAAGAGGGTAGGAGGCTATGGCTACACCTTC	CASKRVGGYGYTF
TRBV27	TRBJ1-5	NA	TRBD1	TGTGCCAGCAGTTCCGGGACAGGGGGCAATCAGCCCCAGCATTTT	CASSSGTGGNQPQHF
TRBV12-5	TRBJ2-7	NA	NA	TGTGCTAGTGGTTTGAGGCTAGCGTTCTCCTACGAGCAGTACTTC	CASGLRLAFSYEQYF
TRBV5-1	TRBJ1-3	NA	NA	TGCGCCAGCAGCACCGCAGGGGCAGGAAACACCATATATTTT	CASSTAGAGNTIYF
TRBV6-2/TRBV6-3	TRBJ2-1	NA	NA	TGTGCCAGCAGTTCACGGGGCGGGGTGGCCTACAATGAGCAGTTCTTC	CASSSRGGVAYNEQFF
TRBV29-1	TRBJ2-7	NA	NA	TGCAGCGTTGAAATCCGGGGCGAGCAGTACTTC	CSVEIRGEQYF
TRBV5-4	TRBJ2-7	few	NA	TGTGCCAGCAGCCTCAGCCAGGTTCCCACCTACGAGCAGTACTTC	CASSLSQVPTYEQYF
TRBV9	TRBJ2-1	few	TRBD2	TGTGCCAGCAGCGCACGACTAGCGGGAGGAGTTGAGCAGTTCTTC	CASSARLAGGVEQFF
TRBV7-2	TRBJ1-2	NA	NA	TGTGCCAGCAGCTTAGGCGGTCTCGGCTACACCTTC	CASSLGGLGYTF
TRBV6-6	TRBJ2-7	NA	TRBD2	TGTGCCAGCAGTTACGGCGGGAGGGAATCCGAGCAGTACTTC	CASSYGGRESEQYF
TRBV15	TRBJ2-5	NA	NA	TGTGCCACCAGCAGAGGAGCTAGCGCCACCCAAGAGACCCAGTACTTC	CATSRGASATQETQYF
TRBV6-6	TRBJ1-5	NA	TRBD1	TGTGCCAGCAGCCAACAGGGGGGATCCAATCAGCCCCAGCATTTT	CASSQQGGSNQPQHF
TRBV6-5	TRBJ2-5	NA	NA	TGTGCCAGCAGTCGAGCCCGGGTTGGAGAGACCCAGTACTTC	CASSRARVGETQYF
TRBV3-1/TRBV3-2	TRBJ1-2	NA	NA	TGTGCCAGCAGCCAAGACCCCAGCTATGGCTACACCTTC	CASSQDPSYGYTF